The 32 T cell receptor beta chains below were found in one sample sequenced in a study of blood T cell repertoires in COVID-19. Measured with immunoSEQ multiplex PCR; TCRdb has only the in-frame clones, and not every one. The sample consists of 210,000 or so clones, more than 70% of them appearing once. The sample was PBMCs or T cells enriched from blood (not recorded which). These TCRs come from a man aged 25 to 40 with acute COVID-19.

V usage is TRBV12-5 and J usage is TRBJ1-5; D is perhaps TRBD1 (6 bases). Trimming took off 1 base at V and 2 bases at J, with 12 bases between the two ends. The CDR3 runs to 16 residues. Germline V gives CDR1 LGHNT, CDR2 FRNRAP. The CDR3 bases are TGTGCTAGTGGTTTGGGCCCGGGACAAGGCAATCAGCCCCAGCATTTT. It codes for CASGLGPGQGNQPQHF.

This chain connects TRBV19 to TRBJ1-2; 11 bases are a match to TRBD1. Looked up from germline, CDR1 is LNHDA and CDR2 is SQIVND (reference sequence). The ends lost 3 bases at V and 3 bases at J; junction bases unmatched: 6. The CDR3 length is 16 residues. CDR3 residues: CASSIRGQGADYGYTF. CDR3 DNA sequence: TGTGCCAGTAGTATCCGAGGACAGGGGGCAGACTATGGCTACACCTTC. Drawing the rest from reference TRBV19 and TRBJ1-2, the complete variable domain is DGGITQSPKYLFRKEGQNVTLSCEQNLNHDAMYWYRQDPGQGLRLIYYSQIVNDFQKGDIAEGYSVSREKKESFPLTVTSAQKNPTAFYLCASSIRGQGADYGYTFGSGTRLTVV.

This clone was counted only a few times. The V and J genes are TRBV29-1 and TRBJ2-7; possible D gene TRBD2, 6 bases. The germline V gene encodes CDR1 SQVTM and CDR2 ANQGSEA. V lost 5 bases and J 3 bases, leaving 17 bases between the germline ends. The CDR3 length is 14 residues. In nucleotides, the CDR3 is TGCAGCGTTTCGCCCCACGGGACTTTCTACGAGCAGTACTTC. Translating it yields CSVSPHGTFYEQYF.

The chain joins TRBV24-1 to TRBJ2-7; D is perhaps TRBD1 (6 bases). Germline loops: CDR1 KGHDR, CDR2 SFDVKD. This CDR3 spans 13 amino acids. With 9 bases removed from V and 5 bases from J, the gap between germline ends came to 16 bases. The DNA for the CDR3 is TGTGCCACCTGCCCCAGGGGCCTGAACGAGCAGTACTTC. The encoded protein is CATCPRGLNEQYF.

This sequence joins TRBV6-4 and TRBJ1-2, with D perhaps matching TRBD1 (6 bases). This CDR3 region has 15 residues. Germline CDR1 MRHNA, CDR2 SNTAGT. V was pared by 6 bases and J by 0 bases, with 14 bases between. The CDR3 sequence: CASRREDSPNYGYTF. CDR3 DNA: TGTGCCAGCAGGAGAGAGGACAGTCCTAACTATGGCTACACCTTC.

This clone was counted between two and nine times. This chain links TRBV12-3 or TRBV12-4 with TRBJ2-2; D ambiguous. Trimming left V 1 base short and J 6 bases short, with 6 bases between. There are 13 residues in the CDR3. CDR3 amino acids: CASSLVRAGELFF. For the CDR3, the DNA is TGTGCCAGCAGTTTAGTCCGGGCCGGGGAGCTGTTTTTT.

A remark on this clone: This sample also contains other DNA sequences that code for the same CDR3. The rearrangement joins TRBV19 to TRBJ1-1; D call uncertain. The germline V gene has CDR1 LNHDA and CDR2 SQIVND (reference sequence). This CDR3 contains 15 residues. The germline V and J ends were trimmed by 0 bases and 0 bases, with 8 bases remaining between them. The chain's CDR3 is CASSIDSYMNTEAFF. CDR3 DNA sequence: TGTGCCAGTAGTATAGACAGTTACATGAACACTGAAGCTTTCTTT.

This clone was observed a handful of times. The rearrangement joins TRBV10-2 to TRBJ1-1, with D hard to call. This CDR3 spans 15 amino acids. CDR1 WSHSY and CDR2 SAAADI come from the germline V gene. The V end lost 3 bases, the J end lost 1 base, and 12 bases lay between the germline ends. The CDR3 region has the DNA TGCGCCAGCAGTGACCTCGGTCATTCGAACACTGAAGCTTTCTTT. Its protein is CASSDLGHSNTEAFF.

Comment on this clone: Other DNA sequences in this specimen translate into the identical CDR3. The V call is TRBV6-1, the J call TRBJ2-7; the D gene is possibly TRBD1 (6 bases). Germline loops: CDR1 MNHNS, CDR2 SASEGT. The CDR3 is 15 amino acids. V lost 1 base to trimming and J lost 3 bases, with 13 bases between them. The CDR3 loop reads CASSEGSGQIYEQYF. CDR3 in DNA: TGTGCCAGCAGTGAAGGTTCCGGACAGATCTACGAGCAGTACTTC.

The chain links TRBV27 to TRBJ2-2; 10 nucleotides agree with TRBD2. CDR3 length equals 16 residues. Germline CDR1 is MNHEY and CDR2 is SMNVEV (reference sequence). Trimming cost V 8 bases and J 8 bases; bases outside gene matches: 14. CDR3 in amino acids: CASGPVASGGTGELFF. In nucleotides, the CDR3 is TGTGCCAGCGGCCCGGTGGCTAGCGGGGGAACAGGGGAGCTGTTTTTT.

The V and J genes are TRBV5-4 and TRBJ2-1; TRBD2 agrees at 8 bases. V dropped 0 bases and J dropped 5; count of bases not matched to a gene: 4. The CDR3 loop spans 15 amino acids. Germline V CDR1 and CDR2: SGHNT, YYREEE (reference sequence). The CDR3 sequence is CASSLASGGNNEQFF. CDR3 sequence (DNA): TGTGCCAGCAGCTTGGCCAGCGGGGGAAACAATGAGCAGTTCTTC.

The J gene is TRBJ1-1, the V gene TRBV30, with 7 bases matching TRBD1. V was clipped by 2 bases and J by 0 bases; unmatched bases: 15. Germline V gene data show CDR1 as GTSNPN and CDR2 as SVGIG (reference sequence). The CDR3 is 18 amino acids. The CDR3 protein is CAWSSPRAGGWMNTEAFF. The CDR3 DNA is TGTGCCTGGAGTTCTCCCCGGGCAGGGGGGTGGATGAACACTGAAGCTTTCTTT.

The rearrangement links TRBV18 to TRBJ2-3; D is possibly TRBD1 (7 bases). CDR1 is KGHSH, CDR2 LQKENI, per germline. The V and J ends lost 4 bases and 6 bases respectively, with 17 bases between them. The CDR3 spans 15 residues. CDR3 sequence (DNA): TGTGCCAGCTCACGACTTCAGGCAGGGGGGGATACGCAGTATTTT. Protein sequence: CASSRLQAGGDTQYF.

This chain links TRBV19 with TRBJ1-2; 8 bases map to TRBD1. Trimming removed 8 bases from V and 12 bases from J; junction bases left unmatched: 5. Germline lookup yields CDR1 LNHDA and CDR2 SQIVND (reference sequence). This CDR3 region has 10 residues. CDR3 sequence reads: CASGDRGNTF. CDR3 sequence (DNA): TGTGCCAGTGGAGACAGGGGAAACACCTTC.

This clone was seen only a few times. The rearrangement joins TRBV28 to TRBJ1-1; D is uncertain. The CDR3 runs 12 residues. Germline V gene lookup returns CDR1 MDHEN and CDR2 SYDVKM. V was cut by 6 bases and J by 5 bases, with 10 bases left in between. The CDR3 region is CASRRVRTEAFF. In DNA, the CDR3 is TGTGCCAGCAGGAGGGTGCGGACTGAAGCTTTCTTT.

The rearrangement joins TRBV4-1 to TRBJ2-3, with a possible D match to TRBD1 (7 bases). Trimming left V 5 bases short and J 4 bases short, with 25 bases between. Germline V gene data show CDR1 as MGHRA and CDR2 as YSYEKL. The length of the CDR3 is 18 residues. In nucleotides, the CDR3 is TGCGCCAGCAGCGGACAGGCCCCGGGGGAAGCGCGGGCAGATACGCAGTATTTT. It translates to CASSGQAPGEARADTQYF.

The sample holds a few counts of this clone. Because the CDR3 is missing its conserved closing phenylalanine or tryptophan, this is likely a read error. Because the CDR3's place on the DNA is in doubt, the DNA is left out and the CDR3 is given as listed by TCRdb. The chain is built from TRBV6-4 and TRBJ1-4. Germline loops: CDR1 MRHNA, CDR2 SNTAGT. The CDR3 region is 10 residues in length, termini included. The chain's CDR3 is CASSDPADAG.

The rearrangement links TRBV13 to TRBJ1-1; D call uncertain. Germline assignment: CDR1 PRHDT and CDR2 FYEKMQ (reference sequence). The CDR3 has 14 amino acids. The V gene lost 5 bases and the J gene lost 3 bases, with 13 bases spanning the gap. CDR3 nucleotide sequence: TGTGCCAGCAGCCAAGGACTGGGGTACACTGAAGCTTTCTTT. It yields the protein CASSQGLGYTEAFF.

This chain uses TRBV18 with TRBJ2-3; 12 bases align to TRBD2. Germline loops: CDR1 KGHSH, CDR2 LQKENI. This CDR3 contains 16 residues. The V gene end was trimmed by 3 bases and the J gene end by 2 bases; junction bases not matched to a gene: 3. For the CDR3, the DNA is TGTGCCAGCTCACCTAGGACTAGCGGGAACACAGATACGCAGTATTTT. Amino acids: CASSPRTSGNTDTQYF.

The V gene is TRBV29-1, the J gene TRBJ2-1, with 12 bases aligning to TRBD2. This CDR3 has 14 residues. The germline V gene encodes CDR1 SQVTM and CDR2 ANQGSEA. The ends lost 6 bases at V and 3 bases at J; junction bases unmatched: 3. CDR3 loop: CSVVGLAGYNEQFF. As DNA, the CDR3 is TGCAGCGTCGTGGGACTAGCGGGCTACAATGAGCAGTTCTTC.

This clone has more than one count but fewer than ten. The V call is TRBV28, the J call TRBJ1-1; TRBD1 matches 9 bases. Germline V gene lookup returns CDR1 MDHEN and CDR2 SYDVKM. The J segment lost 4 bases and the V segment lost 3 bases, leaving 6 bases of the junction unmatched. This CDR3 contains 15 residues. The CDR3 reads CASSFNRGPGTEAFF. CDR3 DNA: TGTGCCAGCAGTTTTAACAGGGGGCCCGGCACTGAAGCTTTCTTT.

The V gene is TRBV19, the J gene TRBJ2-7, with 7 bases identical to TRBD1. The ends lost 1 base at V and 4 bases at J; junction bases unmatched: 1. CDR1 is LNHDA and CDR2 is SQIVND in the germline V gene (reference sequence). The CDR3 extends over 13 amino acids. CDR3 nucleotide sequence: TGTGCCAGTAGTATAGTACAGGGGTACGAGCAGTACTTC. Protein sequence: CASSIVQGYEQYF.

The chain links TRBV6-6 to TRBJ2-1, with 12 bases fitting TRBD2. CDR3 length equals 15 residues. Germline V gene lookup returns CDR1 MNHNY and CDR2 SVGAGI (reference sequence). With V trimmed by 8 bases and J by 2 bases, 4 bases remained unmatched. The CDR3 nucleotides read TGTGCCAGCCTGACTAGCGGGGGAACCTACAATGAGCAGTTCTTC. Its translation: CASLTSGGTYNEQFF.

This clone was seen more than once but under ten times. The gene calls are TRBV25-1 and TRBJ2-2, with TRBD1 identical over 7 bases. CDR3 length: 13 amino acids. Looked up from germline, CDR1 is MGHDK and CDR2 is SYGVNS. The ends lost 3 bases at V and 7 bases at J; junction bases unmatched: 2. CDR3 nucleotides: TGTGCCAGCAGTGACAGGGACAGCGGGGAGCTGTTTTTT. This codes for CASSDRDSGELFF.

J is TRBJ1-5 and V is TRBV6-5, with D perhaps TRBD1 (5 bases). Germline-derived CDR1 and CDR2 are MNHEY and SVGAGI. The CDR3 totals 15 residues. V lost 7 bases to trimming and J lost 6 bases, with 19 bases between them. CDR3 in DNA: TGTGCCAGCAATACCCTCGGGCAGGGCGGTCAGCCCCAGCATTTT. Translating it yields CASNTLGQGGQPQHF.

The gene calls are TRBV5-1 and TRBJ1-5, with 9 bases that match TRBD1. Trimming at V came to 4 bases and at J to 6 bases, leaving 5 bases not matched to a gene. This CDR3 is 14 amino acids long. The germline V gene encodes CDR1 SGHRS and CDR2 YFSETQ. CDR3 DNA: TGCGCCAGCAGCCTGGACAGGGGCAGTCAGCCCCAGCATTTT. The encoded protein is CASSLDRGSQPQHF.

The chain links TRBV5-5 to TRBJ1-4, with 11 bases aligning to TRBD1. Germline lookup yields CDR1 SGHKS and CDR2 YYEKEE (reference sequence). V was clipped by 4 bases and J by 3 bases; unmatched bases: 5. There are 16 residues in the CDR3. CDR3 sequence reads: CASSLGQGAANEKLFF. For the CDR3, the DNA is TGTGCCAGCAGCCTCGGACAGGGGGCGGCTAATGAAAAACTGTTTTTT.

The chain carries TRBV10-1 and TRBJ1-6; D perhaps matches TRBD1 (5 bases). Trimming pared 0 bases from V and 5 bases from J, leaving 8 bases between. Germline assignment: CDR1 WNHNN and CDR2 SYGVQD (reference sequence). The CDR3 has 15 amino acids. CDR3 in DNA: TGCGCCAGCAGTGAGTCTAGACAGAATAATTCACCCCTCCACTTT. Protein: CASSESRQNNSPLHF.

The chain joins TRBV13 to TRBJ1-2; unclear D gene. The length of the CDR3 is 15 residues. The germline V gene has CDR1 PRHDT and CDR2 FYEKMQ (reference sequence). Trimming took 1 base from V and 4 from J, leaving 13 bases between them. In nucleotides, the CDR3 is TGTGCCAGCAGCTTAGTGGTCTCCCCGGGCTATGGCTACACCTTC. It codes for CASSLVVSPGYGYTF.

The J gene is TRBJ1-2, the V gene TRBV5-6, with D possibly TRBD1 on 5 matching bases. The germline V and J ends were trimmed by 2 bases and 7 bases, with 15 bases remaining between them. CDR1 SGHDT and CDR2 YYEEEE come from the germline V gene. The CDR3 has 14 amino acids. The CDR3 reads CASSFDSGASGYTF. The CDR3, as DNA: TGTGCCAGCAGCTTTGACAGCGGGGCATCTGGCTACACCTTC.

The gene calls are TRBV9 and TRBJ2-2; D possibly corresponds to TRBD2 (5 bases). The V gene lost 4 bases and the J gene lost 3 bases, with 13 bases spanning the gap. This CDR3 is 15 amino acids long. Per germline, CDR1 SGDLS and CDR2 YYNGEE. For the CDR3, the DNA is TGTGCCAGCAGCTCCCGGGCGAGGGACACCGGGGAGCTGTTTTTT. As protein: CASSSRARDTGELFF.

The chain employs TRBV19 and TRBJ1-4; D is ambiguous. Germline V lookup: CDR1 LNHDA, CDR2 SQIVND (reference sequence). Trimming removed 5 bases from V and 1 base from J, with 11 bases in between. The CDR3 length is 15 residues. CDR3 sequence: CASSAPGGTNEKLFF. CDR3 nucleotides: TGTGCCAGTAGTGCCCCGGGTGGAACTAATGAAAAACTGTTTTTT.